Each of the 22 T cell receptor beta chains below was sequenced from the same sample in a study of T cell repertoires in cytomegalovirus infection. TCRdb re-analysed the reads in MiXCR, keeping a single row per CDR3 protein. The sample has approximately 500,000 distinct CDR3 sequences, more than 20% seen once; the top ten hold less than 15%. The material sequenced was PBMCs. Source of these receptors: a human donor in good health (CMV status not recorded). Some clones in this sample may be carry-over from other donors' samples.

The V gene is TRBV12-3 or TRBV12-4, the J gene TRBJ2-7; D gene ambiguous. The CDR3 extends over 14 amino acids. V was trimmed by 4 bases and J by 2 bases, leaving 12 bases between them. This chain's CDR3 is CASSSRTHAYEQYF. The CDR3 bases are TGTGCCAGCAGTTCTCGGACCCACGCCTACGAGCAGTACTTC.

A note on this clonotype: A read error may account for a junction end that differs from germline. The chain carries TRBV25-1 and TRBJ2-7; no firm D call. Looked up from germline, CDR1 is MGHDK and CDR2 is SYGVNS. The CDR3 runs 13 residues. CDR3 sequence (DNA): TGTGCCAGCAGTGAACGCGGCTCACTCAGGCAAGCCTTC. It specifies CASSERGSLRQAF.

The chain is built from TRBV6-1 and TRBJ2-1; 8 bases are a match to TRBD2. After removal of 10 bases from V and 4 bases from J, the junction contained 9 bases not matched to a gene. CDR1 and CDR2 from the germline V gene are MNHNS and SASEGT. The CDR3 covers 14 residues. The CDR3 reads CAIHATSGYNEQFF. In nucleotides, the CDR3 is TGTGCCATTCACGCCACTAGCGGATACAATGAGCAGTTCTTC.

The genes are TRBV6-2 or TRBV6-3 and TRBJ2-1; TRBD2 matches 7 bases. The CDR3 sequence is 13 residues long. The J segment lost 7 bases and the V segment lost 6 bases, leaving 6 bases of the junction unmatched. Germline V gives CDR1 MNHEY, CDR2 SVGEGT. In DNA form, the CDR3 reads TGTGCCAGCAGCTGGACTAGTAGTAATGAGCAGTTCTTC. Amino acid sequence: CASSWTSSNEQFF.

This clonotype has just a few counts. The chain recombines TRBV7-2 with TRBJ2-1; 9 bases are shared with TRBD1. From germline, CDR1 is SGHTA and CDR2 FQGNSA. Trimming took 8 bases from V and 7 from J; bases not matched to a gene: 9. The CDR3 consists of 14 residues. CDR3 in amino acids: CASSPDRGVNEQFF. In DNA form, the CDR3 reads TGTGCCAGCTCCCCGGACAGGGGTGTAAATGAGCAGTTCTTC.

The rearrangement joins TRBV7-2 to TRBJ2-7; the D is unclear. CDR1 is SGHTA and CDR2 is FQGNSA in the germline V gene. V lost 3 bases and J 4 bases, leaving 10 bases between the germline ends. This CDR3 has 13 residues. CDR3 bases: TGTGCCAGCAGCTTTTATCCGTCTTACGAGCAGTACTTC. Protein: CASSFYPSYEQYF.

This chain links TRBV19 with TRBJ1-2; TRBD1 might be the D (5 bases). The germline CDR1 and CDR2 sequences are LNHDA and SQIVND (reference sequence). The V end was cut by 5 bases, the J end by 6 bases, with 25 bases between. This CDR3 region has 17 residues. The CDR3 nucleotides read TGTGCCAGTAGTGCGCCGGGACCCAGAGACGCATTCGATGGCTACACCTTC. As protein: CASSAPGPRDAFDGYTF.

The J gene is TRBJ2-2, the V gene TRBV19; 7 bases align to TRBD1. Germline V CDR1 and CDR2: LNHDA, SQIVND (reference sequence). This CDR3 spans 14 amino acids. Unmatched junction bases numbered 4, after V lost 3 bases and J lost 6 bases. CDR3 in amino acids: CASSINRGSGELFF. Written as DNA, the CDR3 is TGTGCCAGTAGTATCAACAGGGGATCCGGGGAGCTGTTTTTT.

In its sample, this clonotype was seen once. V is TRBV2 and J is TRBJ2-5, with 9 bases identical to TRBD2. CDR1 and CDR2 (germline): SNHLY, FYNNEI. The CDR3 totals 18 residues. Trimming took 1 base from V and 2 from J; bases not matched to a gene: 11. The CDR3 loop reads CASSEGRVAGASQETQYF. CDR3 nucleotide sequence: TGTGCCAGCAGTGAAGGGCGGGTAGCGGGAGCCTCTCAAGAGACCCAGTACTTC.

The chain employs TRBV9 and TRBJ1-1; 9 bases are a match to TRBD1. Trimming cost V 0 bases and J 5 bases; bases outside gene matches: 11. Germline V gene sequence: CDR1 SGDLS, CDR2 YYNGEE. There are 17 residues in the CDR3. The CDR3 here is CASSVEGTGYLSTEAFF. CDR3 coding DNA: TGTGCCAGCAGCGTAGAAGGGACAGGGTACCTCAGTACTGAAGCTTTCTTT.

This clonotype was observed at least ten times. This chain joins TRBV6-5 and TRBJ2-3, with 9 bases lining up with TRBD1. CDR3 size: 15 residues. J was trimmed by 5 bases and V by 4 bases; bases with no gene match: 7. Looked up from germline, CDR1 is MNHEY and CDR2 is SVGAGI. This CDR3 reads CASSSGQGFVDTQYF. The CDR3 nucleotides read TGTGCCAGCAGTTCGGGACAGGGATTTGTAGATACGCAGTATTTT.

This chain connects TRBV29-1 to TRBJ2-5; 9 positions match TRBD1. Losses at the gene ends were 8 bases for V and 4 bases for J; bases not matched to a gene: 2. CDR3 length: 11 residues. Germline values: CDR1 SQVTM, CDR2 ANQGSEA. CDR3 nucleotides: TGCAGCATGGACAGGGGAGAGACCCAGTACTTC. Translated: CSMDRGETQYF.

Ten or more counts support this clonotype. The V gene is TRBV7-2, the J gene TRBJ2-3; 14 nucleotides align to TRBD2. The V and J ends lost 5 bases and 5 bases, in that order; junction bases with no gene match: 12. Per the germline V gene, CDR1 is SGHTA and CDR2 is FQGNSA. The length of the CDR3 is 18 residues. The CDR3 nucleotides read TGTGCCAGCAGCACAAACGGACTAGCGGGAGGCCTCAGAGATACGCAGTATTTT. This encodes CASSTNGLAGGLRDTQYF.

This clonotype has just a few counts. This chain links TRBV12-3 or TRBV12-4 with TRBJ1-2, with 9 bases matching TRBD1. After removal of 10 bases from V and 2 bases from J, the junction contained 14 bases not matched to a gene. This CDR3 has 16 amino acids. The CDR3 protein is CAISPGQGIQNYGYTF. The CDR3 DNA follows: TGTGCCATTTCGCCGGGACAGGGTATTCAGAACTATGGCTACACCTTC.

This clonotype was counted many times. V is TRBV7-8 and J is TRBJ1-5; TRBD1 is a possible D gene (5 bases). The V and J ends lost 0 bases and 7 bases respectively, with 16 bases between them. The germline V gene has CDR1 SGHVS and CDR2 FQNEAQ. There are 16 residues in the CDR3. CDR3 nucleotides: TGTGCCAGCAGCTTAGCGAGGATGGGGCAAGGCCAGCCCCAGCATTTT. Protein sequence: CASSLARMGQGQPQHF.

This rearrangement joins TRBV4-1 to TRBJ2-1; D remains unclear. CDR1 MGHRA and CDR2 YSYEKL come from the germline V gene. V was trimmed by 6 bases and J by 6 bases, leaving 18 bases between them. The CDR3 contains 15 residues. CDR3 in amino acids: CASSQRALGSNEQFF. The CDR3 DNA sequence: TGCGCCAGCAGTCAAAGGGCCCTGGGATCCAATGAGCAGTTCTTC.

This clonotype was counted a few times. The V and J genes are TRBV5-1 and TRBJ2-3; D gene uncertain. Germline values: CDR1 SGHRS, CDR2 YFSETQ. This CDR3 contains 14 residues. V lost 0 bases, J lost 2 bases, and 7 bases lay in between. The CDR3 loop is CASSLDGATDTQYF. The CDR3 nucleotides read TGCGCCAGCAGCTTGGACGGAGCCACAGATACGCAGTATTTT.

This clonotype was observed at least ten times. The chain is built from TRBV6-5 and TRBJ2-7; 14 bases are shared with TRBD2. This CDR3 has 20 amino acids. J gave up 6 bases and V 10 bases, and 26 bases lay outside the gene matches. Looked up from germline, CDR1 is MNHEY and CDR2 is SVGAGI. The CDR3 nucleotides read TGTGCCAACCCGGGACATAGGCCAACTCACGGGACTAGCGGGAGCCCCGAGCAGTACTTC. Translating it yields CANPGHRPTHGTSGSPEQYF.

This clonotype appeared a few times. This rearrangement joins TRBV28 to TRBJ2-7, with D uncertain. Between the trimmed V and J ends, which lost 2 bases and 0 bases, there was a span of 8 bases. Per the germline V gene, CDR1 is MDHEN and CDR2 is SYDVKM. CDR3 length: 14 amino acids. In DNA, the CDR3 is TGTGCCAGCAGTTTAGACCCCAGCTCCTACGAGCAGTACTTC. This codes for CASSLDPSSYEQYF.

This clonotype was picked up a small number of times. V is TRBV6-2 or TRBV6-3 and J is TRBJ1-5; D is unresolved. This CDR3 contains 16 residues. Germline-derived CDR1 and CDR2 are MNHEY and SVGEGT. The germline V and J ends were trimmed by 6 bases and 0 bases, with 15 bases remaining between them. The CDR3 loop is CASSLFKTYSNQPQHF. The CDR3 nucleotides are TGTGCCAGCAGCCTCTTCAAGACCTATAGCAATCAGCCCCAGCATTTT.

The CDR3 DNA reads TGTGCCAGCAGCCCCCCGAGACAGGGGGCCTCTACTAAGCAGTTCTTC. It is translated as CASSPPRQGASTKQFF. J is TRBJ2-1 and V is TRBV11-1; 10 bases are a match to TRBD1. Germline CDR1 is SGHAT and CDR2 is FQDESV (reference sequence). V trimming: 5 bases; J trimming: 11 bases; junction bases outside the gene matches: 15. CDR3 length: 16 residues.

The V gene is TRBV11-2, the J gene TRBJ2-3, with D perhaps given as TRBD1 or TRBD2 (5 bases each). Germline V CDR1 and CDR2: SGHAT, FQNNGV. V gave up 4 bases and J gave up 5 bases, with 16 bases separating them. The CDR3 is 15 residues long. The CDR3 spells CASSSGLLQGDTQYF. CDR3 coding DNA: TGTGCCAGCAGCTCCGGACTTCTTCAGGGAGATACGCAGTATTTT.